Given below is one T cell receptor beta chain in context. Its antigen is not identified. The data originate from a study of T-cell memory formation after mild COVID-19. Study-wide background: The TCR clusters were mostly specific to one donor. General study points: The pre-infection memory compartment contained some responding clones, suggesting cross-reactive memory joined. Contracting clones localized mainly to CM and EM when CD4+ and mainly to EMRA when CD8+.

Germline V gene data show CDR1 as SNHLY and CDR2 as FYNNEI. V was shortened by 6 bases and J by 12 bases, with 21 bases between the two germline ends. CDR3 length: 13 amino acids. MiXCR was run by TCRdb on the 5' RACE reads, yielding one entry per CDR3 protein. The sample has about 290,000 distinct CDR3 sequences, around 15% seen once. The TCR sequence derives from a man younger than 35 who had mild COVID-19 (a few samples of this study predate the infection). Cell type and time point are not known. The specimen sequenced was PBMCs or a T cell subset sorted from them (not recorded which). J is TRBJ2-7 and V is TRBV2; weak D call: TRBD1 (5 bases). CDR3 DNA: TGTGCCAGCAGGGCGTCAGGGTGGGCTCGGTGGTACTTC. It yields the protein CASRASGWARWYF.